The T cell receptor (beta chain) described here comes from a study of T cell repertoires in cytomegalovirus infection. Across the study: Indications came from public TCR beta signatures; they pointed to CMV infection and to a matching HLA type.

TCRdb reanalysed the reads using MiXCR and keeps one entry per CDR3 protein. The profile shows 550,000 to 850,000 distinct CDR3 sequences, around a third of them singletons. V was clipped by 1 base and J by 10 bases, with 11 bases between them. CDR1 and CDR2 from the germline V gene are MNHNS and SASEGT. The CDR3 is 14 residues long. On this clonotype: What it recognizes is unknown.

Study results and caveats: Identification of carriers of CMV plus the relevant HLA was performed using cumulative public TCR beta family frequency.

This chain uses TRBV6-1 with TRBJ1-6; no reliable D call. The receptor was derived from a human donor in good health (CMV status not recorded). Some clones in this sample may be carry-over from other donors' samples. This sample comprised cultured PBMCs, obtained from culture after CMV antigen stimulation. The CDR3 here is CASSEVGVPSPLHF. CDR3 nucleotides: TGTGCCAGCAGTGAAGTCGGGGTTCCCTCACCCCTCCACTTT.